The 3 T cell receptor beta chains below were found in one sample sequenced in a study of regulatory T cells in long-lasting Graves disease. Combining iRepertoire HTBI primers with Arm-PCR of CDR3 regions, the authors built TCR beta libraries. One entry per CDR3 protein results from TCRdb running MiXCR on the multiplex PCR reads. The table lists hundreds of thousands of distinct CDR3 sequences, about 11% of them singletons. Time point here: newly diagnosed GD, antithyroid drugs for less than 3 months. PBMC RNA was the source of the TCR library. These data are also associated with another study on T cells in Graves' hyperthyroidism and ophthalmopathy.

The source material was peripheral blood mononuclear cells (PBMCs), sampled at new diagnosis, from a patient treated with antithyroid drugs. These receptor sequences come from a woman aged 25-40 years with Graves disease.

The V call is TRBV27, the J call TRBJ2-7; 10 bases match TRBD2. The ends lost 4 bases at V and 6 bases at J; junction bases unmatched: 12. The CDR3 spans 16 residues. CDR1 and CDR2 (germline): MNHEY, SMNVEV (reference sequence). The CDR3: CASSSYGRIAGGEQYF. CDR3 nucleotides: TGTGCCAGCAGTTCATACGGAAGAATAGCGGGAGGCGAGCAGTACTTC.

A few counts support this clonotype. The rearrangement uses TRBV5-1 and TRBJ1-1; D is undetermined. The V end was cut by 2 bases, the J end by 0 bases, with 11 bases between. Germline V gene sequence: CDR1 SGHRS, CDR2 YFSETQ. The CDR3 extends over 15 amino acids. CDR3 nucleotides: TGCGCCAGCAGCTTAGGGTCCCCCATGAACACTGAAGCTTTCTTT. Translation gives CASSLGSPMNTEAFF. Variable domain in full (rest from reference TRBV5-1 and TRBJ1-1): KAGVTQTPRYLIKTRGQQVTLSCSPISGHRSVSWYQQTPGQGLQFLFEYFSETQRNKGNFPGRFSGRQFSNSRSEMNVSTLELGDSALYLCASSLGSPMNTEAFFGQGTRLTVV.

This clonotype was detected many times. This chain links TRBV5-6 with TRBJ2-5; 10 positions match TRBD2. The CDR3 loop spans 15 amino acids. Trimming cost V 4 bases and J 1 base; bases outside gene matches: 4. Germline V gene sequence: CDR1 SGHDT, CDR2 YYEEEE. CDR3 sequence: CASSQRGGIQETQYF. Here the CDR3 DNA reads TGTGCCAGCAGCCAGCGGGGGGGAATCCAAGAGACCCAGTACTTC.